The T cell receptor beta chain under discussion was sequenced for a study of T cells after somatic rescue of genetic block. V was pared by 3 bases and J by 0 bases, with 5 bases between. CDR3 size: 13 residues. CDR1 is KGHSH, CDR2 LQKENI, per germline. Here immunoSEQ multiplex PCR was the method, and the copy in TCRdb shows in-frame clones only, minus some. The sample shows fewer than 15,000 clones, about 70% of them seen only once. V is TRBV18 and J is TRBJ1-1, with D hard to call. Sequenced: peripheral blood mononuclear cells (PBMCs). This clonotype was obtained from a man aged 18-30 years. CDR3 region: CASSPTLNTEAFF. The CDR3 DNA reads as TGTGCCAGCTCACCGACCTTGAACACTGAAGCTTTCTTT.